The 30 T cell receptor beta chains below come from one sample, sequenced in a study of T-cell reconstitution after alpha-beta-depleted transplantation in children. Unique molecular identifiers were incorporated into the prepared TCRbeta library. TCRdb reprocessed the PCR reads with MiXCR, giving one entry per CDR3 protein. The sample contains about 470,000 distinct CDR3 sequences, approximately 42% of which appear only once. The sample was PBMCs, taken before TCRalphabeta/CD19-depleted stem cell transplant. The receptors derive from a girl aged 2-10 years with aplastic anemia, due to receive a stem cell transplant.

The CDR3 region has the DNA TGTGCCAGCAGTGTCCTCCCGGGACAGACCTACGAGCAGTACTTC. Its protein product is CASSVLPGQTYEQYF. V usage is TRBV2 and J usage is TRBJ2-7; 7 bases agree with TRBD1. There are 15 residues in the CDR3. Germline trimming cut 4 bases from V and 2 bases from J; bases unmatched to any gene: 8. Germline V gene data show CDR1 as SNHLY and CDR2 as FYNNEI.

The chain joins TRBV15 to TRBJ2-3; no firm D call. Per germline, CDR1 LNHNV and CDR2 YYDKDF (reference sequence). V was clipped by 5 bases and J by 3 bases, with 12 bases between them. The CDR3 extends over 14 amino acids. The CDR3 sequence is CATSPRVQTDTQYF. In nucleotides, the CDR3 is TGTGCCACCAGCCCCCGGGTTCAAACAGATACGCAGTATTTT.

This clonotype was seen repeatedly, ten times or more. V usage is TRBV10-3 and J usage is TRBJ2-7, with 7 bases fitting TRBD2. Trimming took 2 bases from V and 0 from J; bases not matched to a gene: 7. CDR3 length: 16 residues. CDR1 and CDR2 (germline): ENHRY, SYGVKD. The DNA of the CDR3 is TGTGCCATCAGTGAGGGGGCGGGAGCGGGCTCCTACGAGCAGTACTTC. Translating gives CAISEGAGAGSYEQYF.

This clonotype was picked up a small number of times. This rearrangement joins TRBV7-6 to TRBJ2-2; D may be TRBD1 (5 bases). From germline, CDR1 is SGHVS and CDR2 FNYEAQ. This CDR3 region has 16 residues. Trimming pared 3 bases from V and 0 bases from J, leaving 11 bases between. CDR3 region: CASSLASRANTGELFF. CDR3 coding DNA: TGTGCCAGCAGCTTGGCGAGCAGGGCGAACACCGGGGAGCTGTTTTTT.

V usage is TRBV20-1 and J usage is TRBJ2-1; D remains ambiguous. Trimming pared 5 bases from V and 6 bases from J, leaving 29 bases between. The CDR3 runs to 18 residues. Germline assignment: CDR1 DFQATT and CDR2 SNEGSKA (reference sequence). This CDR3 reads CSAAPTTHVAHPRNEQFF. In DNA, the CDR3 is TGCAGTGCTGCCCCTACTACTCATGTGGCGCATCCTCGCAATGAGCAGTTCTTC.

The chain joins TRBV20-1 to TRBJ2-7, with 7 bases identical to TRBD1. The V gene's germline CDR1 is DFQATT and CDR2 SNEGSKA (reference sequence). The CDR3 is made up of 14 amino acids. The ends lost 2 bases at V and 5 bases at J; junction bases unmatched: 9. CDR3 sequence (DNA): TGCAGTGCTAGATCTTCCGACAGGGCCCACGAGCAGTACTTC. It encodes CSARSSDRAHEQYF.

This clonotype was seen a single time. This may stem from a read error, because a much larger clone lies one nucleotide away. V gene TRBV18 combines with J gene TRBJ2-2; 7 bases map to TRBD1. Germline lookup yields CDR1 KGHSH and CDR2 LQKENI. The CDR3 sequence is 16 residues long. In DNA form, the CDR3 reads TGTACCAGCTCACCTCTAACAGGGGCCGGCACCGGGGAGCTGTTTTTT. Translated, it gives CTSSPLTGAGTGELFF.

V usage is TRBV20-1 and J usage is TRBJ1-1, with TRBD1 as a possible D gene (5 bases). The V gene's germline CDR1 is DFQATT and CDR2 SNEGSKA (reference sequence). The CDR3 totals 15 residues. V was cut by 4 bases and J by 0 bases, with 15 bases left in between. CDR3 sequence (DNA): TGCAGTGCTATGGGACGGCTTATAATGAACACTGAAGCTTTCTTT. It is translated as CSAMGRLIMNTEAFF.

The CDR3 protein is CASSLELAGGRKTQYF. The CDR3 coding sequence is TGTGCCAGCAGCTTGGAACTAGCGGGAGGGCGAAAGACCCAGTACTTC. This rearrangement joins TRBV7-6 to TRBJ2-5; 13 bases align to TRBD2. The CDR3 spans 16 residues. V was clipped by 3 bases and J by 6 bases; unmatched bases: 7. Looked up from germline, CDR1 is SGHVS and CDR2 is FNYEAQ.

The chain has TRBV20-1 and TRBJ1-2; possibly TRBD1 for D (5 bases). The CDR3 has 13 amino acids. Germline lookup yields CDR1 DFQATT and CDR2 SNEGSKA (reference sequence). V dropped 3 bases and J dropped 4 bases, with 12 bases sitting between them. The CDR3 is CSAREGRTYGYTF. DNA of the CDR3: TGCAGTGCTAGGGAGGGGCGGACCTATGGCTACACCTTC.

This clonotype has only a few counts. This chain joins TRBV12-3 or TRBV12-4 and TRBJ2-1; TRBD2 matches at 13 bases. CDR3 length: 16 residues. Germline trimming cut 6 bases from V and 5 bases from J; bases unmatched to any gene: 7. This chain's CDR3 is CASSPRTSGGDNEQFF. The DNA of the CDR3 is TGTGCCAGCAGCCCTCGGACTAGCGGGGGCGACAATGAGCAGTTCTTC.

The chain carries TRBV10-2 and TRBJ2-5; TRBD2 agrees at 10 bases. This CDR3 is 15 amino acids long. Trimming at V came to 6 bases and at J to 2 bases, leaving 6 bases not matched to a gene. Germline V gene data show CDR1 as WSHSY and CDR2 as SAAADI. The DNA of the CDR3 is TGCGCCAGCAGCCCTGGACTAGCGGAGCAAGAGACCCAGTACTTC. Its translation: CASSPGLAEQETQYF.

This chain joins TRBV29-1 and TRBJ2-1; the D gene is possibly TRBD2 (5 bases). CDR1 and CDR2 (germline): SQVTM, ANQGSEA. With 4 bases removed from V and 2 bases from J, the gap between germline ends came to 15 bases. The length of the CDR3 is 15 residues. The CDR3 loop reads CSVVGSELTYNEQFF. In DNA form, the CDR3 reads TGCAGCGTTGTGGGGAGTGAACTAACCTACAATGAGCAGTTCTTC.

This clonotype was seen many times. The genes are TRBV11-2 and TRBJ2-1; a weak D match, TRBD2 (6 bases). With 5 bases removed from V and 8 bases from J, the gap between germline ends came to 19 bases. From germline, CDR1 is SGHAT and CDR2 FQNNGV. The CDR3 is 15 amino acids. Here the CDR3 reads CASSQDASVRDEQFF. The CDR3, as DNA: TGTGCCAGCAGCCAAGACGCTAGCGTCAGGGATGAGCAGTTCTTC.

Many counts were recorded for this clonotype. The gene calls are TRBV7-8 and TRBJ2-7; weak D call: TRBD2 (5 bases). CDR1 and CDR2 (germline): SGHVS, FQNEAQ. The CDR3 is made up of 15 amino acids. V gave up 3 bases and J gave up 1 base, with 13 bases separating them. CDR3 in amino acids: CASSFSITSSYEQYF. DNA for the CDR3: TGTGCCAGCAGCTTCAGTATTACTAGTTCCTACGAGCAGTACTTC.

This clonotype was counted between two and nine times. This chain uses TRBV5-1 with TRBJ1-1; 9 nucleotides agree with TRBD1. V gave up 0 bases and J gave up 0 bases; unmatched junction bases: 6. Germline values: CDR1 SGHRS, CDR2 YFSETQ. This CDR3 region has 17 residues. CDR3: CASSLDGTGLMNTEAFF. CDR3 DNA sequence: TGCGCCAGCAGCTTGGATGGGACAGGGCTCATGAACACTGAAGCTTTCTTT.

The sample holds a few counts of this clonotype. The V call is TRBV20-1, the J call TRBJ2-3; D unresolved. This CDR3 contains 15 residues. Trimming left V 1 base short and J 0 bases short, with 11 bases between. Germline-derived CDR1 and CDR2 are DFQATT and SNEGSKA (reference sequence). The CDR3 sequence: CSARVRLGSTDTQYF. As DNA, the CDR3 is TGCAGTGCTAGAGTTCGACTGGGGAGCACAGATACGCAGTATTTT.

The V and J genes are TRBV18 and TRBJ1-2, with TRBD1 matching 10 bases. Germline trimming cut 7 bases from V and 2 bases from J; bases unmatched to any gene: 4. Germline-derived CDR1 and CDR2 are KGHSH and LQKENI. CDR3 length: 14 residues. As DNA, the CDR3 is TGTGCCAGCTTAATGGACAGGGGGAACTATGGCTACACCTTC. This encodes CASLMDRGNYGYTF. Full variable domain (remainder filled in from reference TRBV18 and TRBJ1-2): NAGVMQNPRHLVRRRGQEARLRCSPMKGHSHVYWYRQLPEEGLKFMVYLQKENIIDESGMPKERFSAEFPKEGPSILRIQQVVRGDSAAYFCASLMDRGNYGYTFGSGTRLTVV.

V and J are TRBV29-1 and TRBJ2-7; 10 bases agree with TRBD1. The CDR3 loop spans 13 amino acids. Losses at the gene ends were 4 bases for V and 7 bases for J; bases not matched to a gene: 7. Germline CDR1 SQVTM, CDR2 ANQGSEA. The CDR3 protein is CSVGTGGLREQYF. The CDR3 bases are TGCAGCGTTGGGACAGGGGGACTGCGGGAGCAGTACTTC.

The chain combines TRBV30 with TRBJ2-3, with D uncertain. The CDR3 consists of 14 residues. Germline V gives CDR1 GTSNPN, CDR2 SVGIG (reference sequence). V was trimmed by 2 bases and J by 3 bases, leaving 12 bases between them. CDR3 in DNA: TGTGCCTGGAGTAAAAAAGGCAGAACAGATACGCAGTATTTT. Residues: CAWSKKGRTDTQYF.

The V call is TRBV6-1, the J call TRBJ2-5, with TRBD1 as a possible D gene (6 bases). The V and J ends lost 6 bases and 5 bases respectively, with 16 bases between them. CDR3 length: 14 amino acids. Germline CDR1 and CDR2: MNHNS and SASEGT. The CDR3 protein is CASSSPSRGETQYF. The CDR3 bases are TGTGCCAGCAGCTCCCCGTCTAGGGGGGAGACCCAGTACTTC.

A note on this clonotype: The junction and the germline gene differ at one end; a read error may be behind it. J is TRBJ2-3 and V is TRBV7-3; 8 bases line up with TRBD1. Germline assignment: CDR1 SGHTA and CDR2 FQGTGA. The CDR3 length is 15 residues. CDR3 protein: CASSLTGGNTDTQYF. Written as DNA, the CDR3 is TGTGCCAGCAGCCTAACAGGGGGTAACACAGATACGCAGTATTTT.

This clonotype was picked up many times. The chain uses TRBV7-9 and TRBJ1-6; 7 nucleotides align to TRBD1. The CDR3 spans 15 residues. CDR1 SEHNR and CDR2 FQNEAQ come from the germline V gene (reference sequence). V dropped 5 bases and J dropped 6; count of bases not matched to a gene: 7. DNA for the CDR3: TGTGCCAGCAGCCCCCTACAGGGGAGTAATTCACCCCTCCACTTT. Its translation is CASSPLQGSNSPLHF. Variable domain in full (rest from reference TRBV7-9 and TRBJ1-6): DTGVSQNPRHKITKRGQNVTFRCDPISEHNRLYWYRQTLGQGPEFLTYFQNEAQLEKSRLLSDRFSAERPKGSFSTLEIQRTEQGDSAMYLCASSPLQGSNSPLHFGNGTRLTVT.

The chain combines TRBV28 with TRBJ2-2; TRBD2 matches at 7 bases. This CDR3 has 14 residues. CDR1 MDHEN and CDR2 SYDVKM come from the germline V gene. Trimming cost V 7 bases and J 6 bases; bases outside gene matches: 8. Written as DNA, the CDR3 is TGTGCCAGCATCGAGGTGGGAGGGCCCGGGGAGCTGTTTTTT. It is translated as CASIEVGGPGELFF.

This clonotype was detected ten times or more. The chain combines TRBV19 with TRBJ1-5, with a weak D call TRBD1 (5 bases). From germline, CDR1 is LNHDA and CDR2 SQIVND (reference sequence). V dropped 3 bases and J dropped 3 bases, with 12 bases sitting between them. The length of the CDR3 is 15 residues. CDR3 in amino acids: CASSIDSGFNQPQHF. The CDR3 DNA follows: TGTGCCAGTAGTATTGACAGCGGCTTCAATCAGCCCCAGCATTTT.

This clonotype has a handful of counts. The chain joins TRBV28 to TRBJ2-1; TRBD1 might be the D (5 bases). V lost 5 bases and J lost 13, with 18 bases in between. The V gene's germline CDR1 is MDHEN and CDR2 SYDVKM. The CDR3 is made up of 13 amino acids. As DNA, the CDR3 is TGTGCCAGCAGTCCCCTTAGGGGTTATTATCAGTTCTTC. This encodes CASSPLRGYYQFF. Supplemented by reference TRBV28 and TRBJ2-1, the full variable domain reads DVKVTQSSRYLVKRTGEKVFLECVQDMDHENMFWYRQDPGLGLRLIYFSYDVKMKEKGDIPEGYSVSREKKERFSLILESASTNQTSMYLCASSPLRGYYQFFGPGTRLTVL.

This clonotype was counted only a few times. The CDR3 spells CSVGGGVQETQYF. DNA for the CDR3: TGCAGCGTTGGAGGAGGAGTACAAGAGACCCAGTACTTC. V usage is TRBV29-1 and J usage is TRBJ2-5; D may be TRBD2 (5 bases). From germline, CDR1 is SQVTM and CDR2 ANQGSEA. V was cut by 4 bases and J by 2 bases, with 11 bases left in between. There are 13 residues in the CDR3.

The chain combines TRBV9 with TRBJ2-2; 11 nucleotides agree with TRBD2. Germline assignment: CDR1 SGDLS and CDR2 YYNGEE. The CDR3 length is 18 residues. The V segment lost 2 bases and the J segment 3 bases; nucleotides outside the gene matches: 9. CDR3 amino acids: CASSVPTSGRDYTGELFF. The CDR3 region has the DNA TGTGCCAGCAGCGTTCCCACTAGCGGGAGAGATTACACCGGGGAGCTGTTTTTT.

Concerning this clonotype itself: It may be a read error: a sequence one base away is much more abundant. The gene calls are TRBV5-5 and TRBJ2-7; 9 bases align to TRBD1. Germline V gives CDR1 SGHKS, CDR2 YYEKEE (reference sequence). The CDR3 has 13 amino acids. J lost 8 bases, V lost 1 base, and 4 bases had no gene match. The CDR3: CASSLRQGGKQYF. The CDR3 DNA follows: TGTGCCAGCAGCTTGAGACAGGGGGGCAAGCAGTACTTC.

The chain is built from TRBV27 and TRBJ2-6; D is possibly TRBD1 or TRBD2 (6 bases each). Germline V gene sequence: CDR1 MNHEY, CDR2 SMNVEV (reference sequence). This CDR3 is 17 amino acids long. Trimming shortened V by 3 bases and J by 1 base, and 13 bases separated the two germline ends. The CDR3 is CASSLGGAVSGANVLTF. The CDR3 DNA sequence: TGTGCCAGCAGTTTGGGGGGCGCCGTGTCTGGGGCCAACGTCCTGACTTTC.